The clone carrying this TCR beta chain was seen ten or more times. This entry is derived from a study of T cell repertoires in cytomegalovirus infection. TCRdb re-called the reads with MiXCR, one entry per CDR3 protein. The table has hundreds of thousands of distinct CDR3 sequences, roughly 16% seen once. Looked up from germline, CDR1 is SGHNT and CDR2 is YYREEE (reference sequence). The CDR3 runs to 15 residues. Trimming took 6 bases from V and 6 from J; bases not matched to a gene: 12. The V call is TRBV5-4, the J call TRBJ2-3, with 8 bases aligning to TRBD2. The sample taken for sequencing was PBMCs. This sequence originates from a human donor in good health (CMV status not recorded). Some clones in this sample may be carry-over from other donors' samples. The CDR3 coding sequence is TGTGCCAGCATGGAAGCGGGGGTCCCTGGGGATACGCAGTATTTT. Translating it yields CASMEAGVPGDTQYF.